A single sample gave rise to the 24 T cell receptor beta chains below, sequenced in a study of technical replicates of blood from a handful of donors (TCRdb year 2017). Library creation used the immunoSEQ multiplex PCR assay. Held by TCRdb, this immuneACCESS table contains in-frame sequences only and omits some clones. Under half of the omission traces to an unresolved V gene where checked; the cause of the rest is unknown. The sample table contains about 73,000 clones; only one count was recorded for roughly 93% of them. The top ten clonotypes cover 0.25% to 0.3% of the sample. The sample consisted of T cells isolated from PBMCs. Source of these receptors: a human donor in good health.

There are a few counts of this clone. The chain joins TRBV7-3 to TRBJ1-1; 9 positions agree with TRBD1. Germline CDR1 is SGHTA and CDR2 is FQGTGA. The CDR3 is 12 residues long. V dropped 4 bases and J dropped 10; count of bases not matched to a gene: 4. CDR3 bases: TGTGCCAGCAGCTCTCGGACAGGGGTAGCTTTCTTT. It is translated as CASSSRTGVAFF.

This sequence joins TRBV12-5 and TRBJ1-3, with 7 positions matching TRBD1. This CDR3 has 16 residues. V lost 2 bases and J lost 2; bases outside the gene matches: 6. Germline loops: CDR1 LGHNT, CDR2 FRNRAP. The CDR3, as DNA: TGTGCTAGTGGTTTGACCCTGGACAGGACTGGAAACACCATATATTTT. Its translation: CASGLTLDRTGNTIYF.

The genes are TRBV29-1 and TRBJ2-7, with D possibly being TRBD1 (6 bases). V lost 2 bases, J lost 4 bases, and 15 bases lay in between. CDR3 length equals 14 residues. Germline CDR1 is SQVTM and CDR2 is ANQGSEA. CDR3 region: CSVEPPGGKYEQYF. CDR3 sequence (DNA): TGCAGCGTTGAACCCCCTGGGGGCAAGTACGAGCAGTACTTC.

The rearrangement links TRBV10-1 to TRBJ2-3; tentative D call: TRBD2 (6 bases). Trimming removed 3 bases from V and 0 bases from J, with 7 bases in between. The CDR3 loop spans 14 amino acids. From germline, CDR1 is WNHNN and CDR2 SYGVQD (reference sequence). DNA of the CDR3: TGCGCCAGCAGTGACGGAGGGAGCACAGATACGCAGTATTTT. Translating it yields CASSDGGSTDTQYF.

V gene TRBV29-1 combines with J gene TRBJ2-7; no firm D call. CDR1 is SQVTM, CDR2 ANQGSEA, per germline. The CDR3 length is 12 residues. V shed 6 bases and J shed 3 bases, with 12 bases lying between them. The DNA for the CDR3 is TGCAGCGTCGGAAGGAGCGTCTACGAGCAGTACTTC. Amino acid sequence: CSVGRSVYEQYF.

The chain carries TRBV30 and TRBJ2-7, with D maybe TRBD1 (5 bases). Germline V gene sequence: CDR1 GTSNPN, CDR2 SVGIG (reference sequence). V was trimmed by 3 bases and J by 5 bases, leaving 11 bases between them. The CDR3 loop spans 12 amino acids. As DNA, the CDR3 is TGTGCCTGGAGCCAAATGACAGACGAGCAGTACTTC. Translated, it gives CAWSQMTDEQYF.

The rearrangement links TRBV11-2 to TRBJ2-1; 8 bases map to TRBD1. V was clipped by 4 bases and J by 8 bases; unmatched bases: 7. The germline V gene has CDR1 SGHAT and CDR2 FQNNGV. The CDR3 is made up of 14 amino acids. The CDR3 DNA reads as TGTGCCAGCAGCTACGGACAGGGTGTCCATGAGCAGTTCTTC. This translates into CASSYGQGVHEQFF.

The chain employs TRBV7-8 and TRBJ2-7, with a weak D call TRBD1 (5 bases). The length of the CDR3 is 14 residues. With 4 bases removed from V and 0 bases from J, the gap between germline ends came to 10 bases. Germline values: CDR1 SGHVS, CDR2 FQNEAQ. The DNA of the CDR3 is TGTGCCAGCAGCTCCCTAGACAGCTCCTACGAGCAGTACTTC. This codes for CASSSLDSSYEQYF.

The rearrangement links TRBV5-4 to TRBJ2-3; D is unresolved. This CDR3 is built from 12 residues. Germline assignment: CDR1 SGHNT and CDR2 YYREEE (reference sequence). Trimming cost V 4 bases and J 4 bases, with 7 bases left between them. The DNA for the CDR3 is TGTGCCAGCAGCCCCGGAGCAGATACGCAGTATTTT. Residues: CASSPGADTQYF.

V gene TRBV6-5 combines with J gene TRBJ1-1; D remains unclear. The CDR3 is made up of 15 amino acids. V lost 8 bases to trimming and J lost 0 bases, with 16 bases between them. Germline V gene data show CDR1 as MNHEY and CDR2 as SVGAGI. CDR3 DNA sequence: TGTGCCAGCCGTCCCTTCTCGCGTTTGAACACTGAAGCTTTCTTT. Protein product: CASRPFSRLNTEAFF.

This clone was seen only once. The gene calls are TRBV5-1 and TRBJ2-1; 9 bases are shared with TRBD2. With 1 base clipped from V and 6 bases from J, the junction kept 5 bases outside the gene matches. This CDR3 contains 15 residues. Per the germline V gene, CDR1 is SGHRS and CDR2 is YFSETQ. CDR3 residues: CASSLPLAGSNEQFF. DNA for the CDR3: TGCGCCAGCAGCTTGCCCCTAGCGGGATCCAATGAGCAGTTCTTC.

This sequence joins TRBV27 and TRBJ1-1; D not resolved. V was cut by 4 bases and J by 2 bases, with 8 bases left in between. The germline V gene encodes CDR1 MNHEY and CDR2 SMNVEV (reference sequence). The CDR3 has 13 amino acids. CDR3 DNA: TGTGCCAGCAGTTATGAGGGCAACACTGAAGCTTTCTTT. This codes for CASSYEGNTEAFF.

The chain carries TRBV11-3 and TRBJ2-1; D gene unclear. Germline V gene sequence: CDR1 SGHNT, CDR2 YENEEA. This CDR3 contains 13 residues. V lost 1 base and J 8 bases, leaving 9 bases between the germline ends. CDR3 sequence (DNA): TGTGCCAGCAGCTTAGGTTGGCTGGATGAGCAGTTCTTC. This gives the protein CASSLGWLDEQFF.

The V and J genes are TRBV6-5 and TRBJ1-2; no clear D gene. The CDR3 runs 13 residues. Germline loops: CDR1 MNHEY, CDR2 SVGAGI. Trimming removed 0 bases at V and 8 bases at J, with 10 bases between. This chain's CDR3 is CASSYSVTGGYTF. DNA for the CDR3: TGTGCCAGCAGTTACTCTGTCACGGGAGGCTACACCTTC.

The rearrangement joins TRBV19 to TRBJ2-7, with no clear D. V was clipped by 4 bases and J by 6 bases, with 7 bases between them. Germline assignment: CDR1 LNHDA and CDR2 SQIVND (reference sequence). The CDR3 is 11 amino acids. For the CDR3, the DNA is TGTGCCAGTAGTACCCAATTCGAGCAGTACTTC. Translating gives CASSTQFEQYF.

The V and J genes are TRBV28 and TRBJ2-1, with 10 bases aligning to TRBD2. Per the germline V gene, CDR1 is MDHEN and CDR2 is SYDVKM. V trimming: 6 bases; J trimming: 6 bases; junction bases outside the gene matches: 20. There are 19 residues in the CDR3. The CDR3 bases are TGTGCCAGCAGCCCTACTTCTGGTCCTAGCGGGAGTCACTTCAATGAGCAGTTCTTC. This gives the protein CASSPTSGPSGSHFNEQFF. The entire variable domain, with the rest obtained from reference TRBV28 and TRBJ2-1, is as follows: DVKVTQSSRYLVKRTGEKVFLECVQDMDHENMFWYRQDPGLGLRLIYFSYDVKMKEKGDIPEGYSVSREKKERFSLILESASTNQTSMYLCASSPTSGPSGSHFNEQFFGPGTRLTVL.

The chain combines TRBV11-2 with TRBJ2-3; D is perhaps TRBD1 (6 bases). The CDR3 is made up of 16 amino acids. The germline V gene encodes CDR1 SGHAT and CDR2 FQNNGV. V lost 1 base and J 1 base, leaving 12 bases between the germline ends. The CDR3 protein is CASSLAQGYGTDTQYF. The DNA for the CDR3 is TGTGCCAGCAGCTTAGCCCAGGGGTACGGCACAGATACGCAGTATTTT.

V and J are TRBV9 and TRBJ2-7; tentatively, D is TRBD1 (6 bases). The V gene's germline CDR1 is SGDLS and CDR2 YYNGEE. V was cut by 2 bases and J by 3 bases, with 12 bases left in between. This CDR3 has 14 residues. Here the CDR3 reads CASSVTGPYYEQYF. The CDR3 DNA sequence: TGTGCCAGCAGCGTGACAGGCCCTTACTACGAGCAGTACTTC.

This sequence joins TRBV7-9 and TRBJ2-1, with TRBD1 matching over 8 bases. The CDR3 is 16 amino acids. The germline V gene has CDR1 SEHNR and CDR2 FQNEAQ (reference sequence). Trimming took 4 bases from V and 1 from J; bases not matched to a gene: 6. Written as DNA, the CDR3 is TGTGCCAGCAGCTCGCAGGGGGCCCCATCCTACAATGAGCAGTTCTTC. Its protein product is CASSSQGAPSYNEQFF. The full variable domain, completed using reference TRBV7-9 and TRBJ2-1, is DTGVSQNPRHKITKRGQNVTFRCDPISEHNRLYWYRQTLGQGPEFLTYFQNEAQLEKSRLLSDRFSAERPKGSFSTLEIQRTEQGDSAMYLCASSSQGAPSYNEQFFGPGTRLTVL.

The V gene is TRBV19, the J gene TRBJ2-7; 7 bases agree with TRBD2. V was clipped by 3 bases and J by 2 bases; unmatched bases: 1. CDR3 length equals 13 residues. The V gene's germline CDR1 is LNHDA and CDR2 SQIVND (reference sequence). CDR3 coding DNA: TGTGCCAGTAGTATCGGACTAGCCTACGAGCAGTACTTC. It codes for CASSIGLAYEQYF. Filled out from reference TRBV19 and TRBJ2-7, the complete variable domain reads DGGITQSPKYLFRKEGQNVTLSCEQNLNHDAMYWYRQDPGQGLRLIYYSQIVNDFQKGDIAEGYSVSREKKESFPLTVTSAQKNPTAFYLCASSIGLAYEQYFGPGTRLTVT.

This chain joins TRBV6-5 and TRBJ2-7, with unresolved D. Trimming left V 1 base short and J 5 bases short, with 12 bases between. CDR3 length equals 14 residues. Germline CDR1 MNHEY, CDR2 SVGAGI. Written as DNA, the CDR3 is TGTGCCAGCAGTTACTACGATCAAGCCGACGAGCAGTACTTC. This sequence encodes CASSYYDQADEQYF.

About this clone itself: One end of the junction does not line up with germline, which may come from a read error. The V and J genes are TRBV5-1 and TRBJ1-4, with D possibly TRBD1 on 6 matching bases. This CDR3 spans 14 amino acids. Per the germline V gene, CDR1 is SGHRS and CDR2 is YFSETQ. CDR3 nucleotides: TGCGCCAGCAGCCGAGGGGGGACTAAAGAAAAACTGTTTTTT. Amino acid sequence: CASSRGGTKEKLFF.

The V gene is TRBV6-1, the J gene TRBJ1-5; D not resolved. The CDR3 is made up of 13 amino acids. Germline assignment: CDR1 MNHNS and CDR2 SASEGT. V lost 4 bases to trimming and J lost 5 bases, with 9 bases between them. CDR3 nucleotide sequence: TGTGCCAGCAGTGTCCTCCCCGATCAGCCCCAGCATTTT. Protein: CASSVLPDQPQHF.

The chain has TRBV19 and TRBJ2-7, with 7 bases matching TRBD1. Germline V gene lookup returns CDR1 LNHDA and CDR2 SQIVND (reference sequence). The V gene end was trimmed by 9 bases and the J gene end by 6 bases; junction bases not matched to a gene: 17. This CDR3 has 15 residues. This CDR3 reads CARNPTGNEVCEQYF. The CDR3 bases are TGTGCCAGAAACCCGACAGGGAATGAGGTCTGCGAGCAGTACTTC.